These 19 T cell receptor beta chains originate from one sample sequenced in a study of vaccination effects on CD4 cells after COVID-19. The antigens for these receptors are not known. Profiling relied on immunoSEQ multiplex PCR, and the TCRdb table lists in-frame clones only, not all of them. The top ten clones hold approximately 20% of a sample with 50,000 to 60,000 clones, roughly 70% of them seen once. Sequencing was preceded by expansion of antigen-specific CD4+ T cells with viral peptide pools in the ViraFEST assay. When more than 9 days of culture had elapsed, CD4+ T cells were isolated. Nucleocapsid antibodies were negative in the vaccine recipients, who had never had SARS-CoV-2 infection. The sample consisted of CD4+ T cells from PBMCs cultured with SARS-CoV-2 spike peptides, taken before COVID-19 vaccination. The receptors shown here come from a human donor who received a COVID-19 vaccine.

The chain combines TRBV12-5 with TRBJ2-3; a possible D gene is TRBD1 (5 bases). The germline V gene encodes CDR1 LGHNT and CDR2 FRNRAP. The CDR3 runs to 16 residues. Between the trimmed V and J ends, which lost 0 bases and 0 bases, there was a span of 10 bases. CDR3 bases: TGTGCTAGTGGTTTGGTACTACAGGCTAGCACAGATACGCAGTATTTT. Its translation: CASGLVLQASTDTQYF.

As concerns this clone: The same CDR3 arises from other DNA sequences in this sample as well. DNA for the CDR3: TGTGCCAGCAGGGGGGGGGCCATGAACACTGAAGCTTTCTTT. Translated: CASRGGAMNTEAFF. The chain combines TRBV6-5 with TRBJ1-1, with D possibly matching TRBD1 (6 bases). The V gene's germline CDR1 is MNHEY and CDR2 SVGAGI. The CDR3 totals 14 residues. The germline V and J ends were trimmed by 6 bases and 0 bases, with 11 bases remaining between them.

The chain links TRBV27 to TRBJ2-1; D is perhaps TRBD1 (5 bases). Germline V gives CDR1 MNHEY, CDR2 SMNVEV (reference sequence). V lost 5 bases, J lost 0 bases, and 14 bases lay in between. The CDR3 is 16 residues long. The CDR3 bases are TGTGCCAGCAGTACACTACAGGCTAGCTCCTACAATGAGCAGTTCTTC. Its protein is CASSTLQASSYNEQFF.

The chain recombines TRBV11-2 with TRBJ1-6, with TRBD1 as a possible D gene (5 bases). V lost 0 bases to trimming and J lost 7 bases, with 10 bases between them. Germline V gene lookup returns CDR1 SGHAT and CDR2 FQNNGV. This CDR3 comprises 15 residues. This chain's CDR3 is CASSLDPGGNSPLHF. As DNA, the CDR3 is TGTGCCAGCAGCTTAGATCCGGGGGGGAATTCACCCCTCCACTTT.

The rearrangement links TRBV27 to TRBJ1-1, with D perhaps matching TRBD1 (5 bases). V gave up 0 bases and J gave up 11 bases, with 13 bases separating them. The CDR3 consists of 13 residues. Germline lookup yields CDR1 MNHEY and CDR2 SMNVEV (reference sequence). CDR3 residues: CASSLSGGEKAFF. For the CDR3, the DNA is TGTGCCAGCAGTTTATCCGGGGGAGAGAAGGCTTTCTTT.

The gene calls are TRBV5-6 and TRBJ1-2; 7 bases agree with TRBD1. Germline CDR1 is SGHDT and CDR2 is YYEEEE. The J segment lost 4 bases and the V segment lost 4 bases, leaving 10 bases of the junction unmatched. The CDR3 sequence is 15 residues long. The CDR3 loop is CASSLNRGRGYGYTF. CDR3 nucleotide sequence: TGTGCCAGCAGCCTAAACAGGGGTCGGGGCTATGGCTACACCTTC.

The V call is TRBV18, the J call TRBJ2-1; 7 positions agree with TRBD1. With 6 bases clipped from V and 3 bases from J, the junction kept 5 bases outside the gene matches. This CDR3 is built from 14 residues. Germline assignment: CDR1 KGHSH and CDR2 LQKENI. The CDR3 region has the DNA TGTGCCAGCTCCTATGGGGACAGCTACAATGAGCAGTTCTTC. It translates to CASSYGDSYNEQFF.

The chain employs TRBV4-1 and TRBJ2-3; no definite D call. Germline-derived CDR1 and CDR2 are MGHRA and YSYEKL. This CDR3 is 15 amino acids long. Trimming removed 0 bases at V and 6 bases at J, with 13 bases between. CDR3 loop: CASSQDLSTVDTQYF. The CDR3 DNA follows: TGCGCCAGCAGCCAAGATCTTAGCACGGTGGATACGCAGTATTTT.

This sequence joins TRBV3-1 (or the pseudogene TRBV3-2) and TRBJ1-2, with D tentatively TRBD1 (5 bases). Germline lookup yields CDR1 LGHDT and CDR2 YNNKEL (reference sequence). This CDR3 comprises 13 residues. Trimming pared 4 bases from V and 6 bases from J, leaving 12 bases between. The CDR3 is CASSPSTGHGYTF. CDR3 nucleotide sequence: TGTGCCAGCAGCCCCTCTACGGGGCATGGCTACACCTTC.

The J gene is TRBJ1-1, the V gene TRBV10-3; 7 nucleotides align to TRBD1. CDR1 is ENHRY and CDR2 is SYGVKD in the germline V gene. The length of the CDR3 is 15 residues. The junction had 9 bases not matched to a gene; V was cut back by 6 bases and J by 2 bases. CDR3 coding DNA: TGTGCCATCAGCCGAAACCAGGGGGAAAACACTGAAGCTTTCTTT. Protein product: CAISRNQGENTEAFF.

The chain employs TRBV6-5 and TRBJ1-5; TRBD1 agrees at 7 bases. The V and J ends lost 4 bases and 6 bases, in that order; junction bases with no gene match: 6. The germline gives CDR1 MNHEY, CDR2 SVGAGI. The CDR3 length is 14 residues. DNA of the CDR3: TGTGCCAGCAGTTTGACAGGGCAGAGTCAGCCCCAGCATTTT. Translation: CASSLTGQSQPQHF.

This chain links TRBV15 with TRBJ2-7, with TRBD2 matching over 7 bases. Losses at the gene ends were 5 bases for V and 4 bases for J; bases not matched to a gene: 14. Germline V CDR1 and CDR2: LNHNV, YYDKDF (reference sequence). The CDR3 is made up of 16 amino acids. The CDR3 DNA is TGTGCCACCAGCGGAGGATTGAGCGGGATGGGTTACGAGCAGTACTTC. This translates into CATSGGLSGMGYEQYF. The entire variable domain, with the rest obtained from reference TRBV15 and TRBJ2-7, is as follows: DAMVIQNPRYQVTQFGKPVTLSCSQTLNHNVMYWYQQKSSQAPKLLFHYYDKDFNNEADTPDNFQSRRPNTSFCFLDIRSPGLGDTAMYLCATSGGLSGMGYEQYFGPGTRLTVT.

The chain links TRBV21-1 to TRBJ1-1; the table's D gene call, TRBD1, was not cross checked with the DNA. TRBV21-1 is listed as a pseudogene. This CDR3 contains 20 residues. The CDR3 nucleotides read TGTGCCAGCAGCAAACCCCCCCCCGGACTCTTCCTCACAGGGCGGACTGAAGCTTTCTTT. As protein: CASSKPPPGLFLTGRTEAFF.

This clone came up a few times. The CDR3 region is CASNSDRGPEQVHF. The CDR3 DNA is TGTGCCAGCAACTCTGACAGGGGCCCCGAGCAAGTCCACTTT. V is TRBV28 and J is TRBJ1-6, with 8 bases fitting TRBD1. The V gene end was trimmed by 7 bases and the J gene end by 17 bases; junction bases not matched to a gene: 16. This CDR3 is 14 amino acids long. Germline CDR1 reads MDHEN; CDR2 reads SYDVKM.

This clone appeared a few times. The CDR3 coding sequence is TGTGCCAGCAGCCAACCCGGGACCGCAAGATCCCGCTATGGCTACACCTTC. It encodes CASSQPGTARSRYGYTF. The rearrangement links TRBV4-2 to TRBJ1-2; D is perhaps TRBD1 (5 bases). Germline CDR1 and CDR2: LGHNA and YNFKEQ. Trimming removed 2 bases from V and 4 bases from J, with 20 bases in between. The CDR3 is 17 residues long.

This chain joins TRBV19 and TRBJ1-5; tentatively, D is TRBD1 (5 bases). The CDR3 is 15 amino acids. V was cut by 5 bases and J by 4 bases, with 15 bases left in between. Germline CDR1 reads LNHDA; CDR2 reads SQIVND (reference sequence). The CDR3 nucleotides are TGTGCCAGTAGTGTATACGGGACGGAAAATCAGCCCCAGCATTTT. It translates to CASSVYGTENQPQHF. Full variable domain (rest looked up from reference TRBV19 and TRBJ1-5): DGGITQSPKYLFRKEGQNVTLSCEQNLNHDAMYWYRQDPGQGLRLIYYSQIVNDFQKGDIAEGYSVSREKKESFPLTVTSAQKNPTAFYLCASSVYGTENQPQHFGDGTRLSIL.

This clone appeared a few times. The J gene is TRBJ1-4, the V gene TRBV7-9, with 9 bases identical to TRBD1. V was pared by 5 bases and J by 8 bases, with 6 bases of the junction left unmatched. Germline CDR1 SEHNR, CDR2 FQNEAQ (reference sequence). The CDR3 runs to 14 residues. CDR3 bases: TGTGCCAGCAGCGATTGGACAGGGGAGGAAAAACTGTTTTTT. Protein product: CASSDWTGEEKLFF.

This clone was detected only once. This sequence joins TRBV9 and TRBJ2-3; no reliable D call. CDR3 length: 14 residues. From germline, CDR1 is SGDLS and CDR2 YYNGEE. V was cut by 6 bases and J by 6 bases, with 17 bases left in between. The CDR3 region has the DNA TGTGCCAGCACCCCGGGCCTCGGTAGCGATACGCAGTATTTT. This codes for CASTPGLGSDTQYF.

The chain is built from TRBV28 and TRBJ2-5; tentative D call: TRBD1 (7 bases). Germline lookup yields CDR1 MDHEN and CDR2 SYDVKM. Between the trimmed V and J ends, which lost 3 bases and 2 bases, there was a span of 10 bases. The CDR3 extends over 14 amino acids. The CDR3 DNA reads as TGTGCCAGCAGTTTGCAGGGGGGACAAGAGACCCAGTACTTC. Translated: CASSLQGGQETQYF.